These T cell receptor beta chains were read from a single sample in a study of OX40 agonist ivuxolimab in advanced cancers. Profiled with immunoSEQ multiplex PCR; TCRdb holds only in-frame clones, not every one. The sample holds around 72,000 clones, about 86% seen once. Here the sequenced sample was CD4+ or CD8+ T cells sorted from blood, taken in a trial of the OX40 agonist ivuxolimab. These receptors came from an adult with an advanced solid tumor such as melanoma, head and neck, liver or kidney cancer. Both conserved end residues are part of each CDR3. D genes are given only for firm matches. A row's size may be missing; if present it is once, few, many or a size class.

V: TRBV5-6; size: .; J: TRBJ2-1; D: .; DNA: TGTGCCAGCACTAAGGGAATAGGGAATGAGCAGTTCTTC; CDR3: CASTKGIGNEQFF
V: TRBV11-1; size: once; J: TRBJ2-1; D: TRBD2; DNA: TGTGCCAGCAGCTCCCCGGGACTAGCGGGACCCTCCAATTACAATGAGCAGTTCTTC; CDR3: CASSSPGLAGPSNYNEQFF
V: TRBV18; size: .; J: TRBJ2-7; D: .; DNA: TGTGCCAGCTCATTAAGTGGTTTCGAGCAGTACTTC; CDR3: CASSLSGFEQYF
V: TRBV29-1; size: .; J: TRBJ1-5; D: .; DNA: TGCAGCGTTGTGGAGGGACGAAATCAGCCCCAGCATTTT; CDR3: CSVVEGRNQPQHF
V: TRBV25-1; size: .; J: TRBJ1-2; D: .; DNA: TGTGCCAGCAGTGAAAGTAACTGGGTCTATGGCTACACCTTC; CDR3: CASSESNWVYGYTF
V: TRBV29-1; size: .; J: TRBJ2-2; D: TRBD2; DNA: TGCAGCGTCACCACGACCGGGACTAGCCCCACCGGGGAGCTGTTTTTT; CDR3: CSVTTTGTSPTGELFF
V: TRBV6-6; size: .; J: TRBJ1-2; D: .; DNA: TGTGCCAGCACCTCACTCGGGGGAAACTATGGCTACACCTTC; CDR3: CASTSLGGNYGYTF
V: TRBV10-2; size: few; J: TRBJ2-3; D: .; DNA: TGCGCCAGCAGACTAGCCAACACAGATACGCAGTATTTT; CDR3: CASRLANTDTQYF
V: TRBV5-4; size: .; J: TRBJ2-1; D: .; DNA: TGTGCCAGCAGCCCGGACTACCCCTCCTACAATGAGCAGTTCTTC; CDR3: CASSPDYPSYNEQFF
V: TRBV9; size: .; J: TRBJ2-2; D: .; DNA: TGTGCCAGCAGCGTAGCGGGCACCCGGGCCCGATTGAGCACCGGGGAGCTGTTTTTT; CDR3: CASSVAGTRARLSTGELFF
V: TRBV7-3; size: .; J: TRBJ2-3; D: .; DNA: TGTGCCAGCAGCCCGTGGGGGACAGATACGCAGTATTTT; CDR3: CASSPWGTDTQYF
V: TRBV18; size: .; J: TRBJ2-1; D: .; DNA: TGTGCCAGCTCACGTTCGGGGGGCGGCAATGAGCAGTTCTTC; CDR3: CASSRSGGGNEQFF
V: TRBV9; size: .; J: TRBJ2-1; D: TRBD1; DNA: TGTGCCAGCAGCGTACGGGGACAGGGGGTTTACAATGAGCAGTTCTTC; CDR3: CASSVRGQGVYNEQFF
V: TRBV9; size: few; J: TRBJ1-1; D: .; DNA: TGTGCCAGCAGCCGGGCCGTGAACACTGAAGCTTTCTTT; CDR3: CASSRAVNTEAFF
V: TRBV11-1; size: .; J: TRBJ1-2; D: TRBD1; DNA: TGTGCCAGCAAAGGGACAGGGACTCTCTATGGCTACACCTTC; CDR3: CASKGTGTLYGYTF
V: TRBV5-1; size: .; J: TRBJ1-2; D: .; DNA: TGCGCCAGCAGCTCAACAGGGTTCGGCTATGGCTACACCTTC; CDR3: CASSSTGFGYGYTF
V: TRBV9; size: .; J: TRBJ2-7; D: TRBD1; DNA: TGTGCCAGCAGCGTAGCGCTCGGGACAGGGGCCCACGAGCAGTACTTC; CDR3: CASSVALGTGAHEQYF
V: TRBV5-4; size: .; J: TRBJ1-3; D: TRBD1; DNA: TGTGCCAGCAGCTTGGAACAGGGGATTGGAAACACCATATATTTT; CDR3: CASSLEQGIGNTIYF
V: TRBV5-6; size: .; J: TRBJ2-5; D: TRBD2; DNA: TGTGCCAGCAGCAAGGGACTAGCGGGAGGGCCTTTGTACCAAGAGACCCAGTACTTC; CDR3: CASSKGLAGGPLYQETQYF
V: TRBV5-4; size: once; J: TRBJ1-1; D: TRBD1; DNA: TGTGCCAGCAGCCACCCCGGGACAGGGGTGAACACTGAAGCTTTCTTT; CDR3: CASSHPGTGVNTEAFF
V: TRBV7-6; size: .; J: TRBJ1-1; D: .; DNA: TGTGCCAGCAGCTCCATCCGGGATGCGAACACTGAAGCTTTCTTT; CDR3: CASSSIRDANTEAFF
V: TRBV5-6; size: .; J: TRBJ1-1; D: TRBD1; DNA: TGTGCCAGCAGCTTTAGGGGAGGGGGCAATCTTGAAGCTTTCTTT; CDR3: CASSFRGGGNLEAFF
V: TRBV5-5; size: .; J: TRBJ2-7; D: TRBD2; DNA: TGTGCCAGCAGCTTGTCAGGGCTAGCCGGGGGGTACGAGCAGTACTTC; CDR3: CASSLSGLAGGYEQYF
V: TRBV18; size: .; J: TRBJ2-7; D: TRBD1; DNA: TGTGCCAGCTCACCAGGGGACAGTACCTACGAGCAGTACTTC; CDR3: CASSPGDSTYEQYF
V: TRBV9; size: .; J: TRBJ2-1; D: TRBD2; DNA: TGTGCCAGCAGCCCGCGTCCGACTAGCGGATTCTACAATGAGCAGTTCTTC; CDR3: CASSPRPTSGFYNEQFF
V: TRBV25-1; size: .; J: TRBJ2-5; D: .; DNA: TGTGCCAGCAGTGTTGGGGGGGACACCCAAGACTTC; CDR3: CASSVGGDTQDF
V: TRBV11-3; size: .; J: TRBJ2-7; D: TRBD1; DNA: TGTGCCAGCAGCTCCGGGACAGGGTACTCCTACGAGCAGTACTTC; CDR3: CASSSGTGYSYEQYF
V: TRBV7-3; size: .; J: TRBJ2-3; D: TRBD2; DNA: TGTGCCAGCAGCCGGACTAGCGGGAGGGATACGCAGTATTTT; CDR3: CASSRTSGRDTQYF
V: TRBV15; size: .; J: TRBJ2-5; D: .; DNA: TGTGCCACCAGCAGAGATAAGTACCAAGAGACCCAGTACTTC; CDR3: CATSRDKYQETQYF
V: TRBV9; size: few; J: TRBJ1-3; D: .; DNA: TGTGCCAGCAGCTTCGGAGACTCTGGAAACACCATATATTTT; CDR3: CASSFGDSGNTIYF
V: TRBV18; size: medium-sized; J: TRBJ1-2; D: TRBD1; DNA: TGTGCCAGCTCCCAATCGAATCCTCAGGGGGCTGGTGGCTACACCTTC; CDR3: CASSQSNPQGAGGYTF
V: TRBV27; size: .; J: TRBJ1-6; D: .; DNA: TGTGCCAGCAGTTTACAAGGGAATAGTAATTCACCCCTCCACTTT; CDR3: CASSLQGNSNSPLHF
V: TRBV4-1; size: .; J: TRBJ1-2; D: .; DNA: TGCGCCAGCAGCCAGTCACAGTCTAACTATGGCTACACCTTC; CDR3: CASSQSQSNYGYTF
V: TRBV7-9; size: .; J: TRBJ1-4; D: .; DNA: TGTGCCAGCAGCTTAGGGCAGCGCTCCGGGAAACTGTTTTTT; CDR3: CASSLGQRSGKLFF
V: TRBV30; size: .; J: TRBJ1-2; D: .; DNA: TGTGCCTGGAGTGCCGGTTATGGCTACACCTTC; CDR3: CAWSAGYGYTF
V: TRBV7-3; size: .; J: TRBJ2-3; D: TRBD1; DNA: TGTGCCAGCAGCCCAACAGGGGTAGATACGCAGTATTTT; CDR3: CASSPTGVDTQYF
V: TRBV30; size: .; J: TRBJ1-1; D: TRBD1; DNA: TGTGCCTGGAACACAGGGGTCACGAACACTGAAGCTTTCTTT; CDR3: CAWNTGVTNTEAFF
V: TRBV11-3; size: once; J: TRBJ2-3; D: .; DNA: TGTGCCAGCAGCTTGGGCTATAACACAGATACGCAGTATTTT; CDR3: CASSLGYNTDTQYF
V: TRBV10-3; size: once; J: TRBJ1-1; D: .; DNA: TGTGCCATCAGTGAAAGGCAGGGGACCACTGAAGCTTTCTTT; CDR3: CAISERQGTTEAFF
V: TRBV5-1; size: .; J: TRBJ2-4; D: TRBD2; DNA: TGCGCCAGCAGCGGGGGACTCCAGCGGGGGGGCTTTGGAAACATTCAGTACTTC; CDR3: CASSGGLQRGGFGNIQYF
V: TRBV20-1; size: .; J: TRBJ2-1; D: .; DNA: TGCAGTGCTAGGGCCACCAATGAGCAGTTCTTC; CDR3: CSARATNEQFF
V: TRBV4-2; size: .; J: TRBJ2-1; D: .; DNA: TGTGCCAGCAGCCCGGACTCCAACATGATTCTATACAATGAGCAGTTCTTC; CDR3: CASSPDSNMILYNEQFF
V: TRBV19; size: .; J: TRBJ2-3; D: .; DNA: TGTGCCAGTAGTCCACTAGGCACAGATACGCAGTATTTT; CDR3: CASSPLGTDTQYF
V: TRBV15; size: .; J: TRBJ2-1; D: .; DNA: TGTGCCACCAGCCCGGCCGACAGGTGGTACAATGAGCAGTTCTTC; CDR3: CATSPADRWYNEQFF
V: TRBV11-1; size: .; J: TRBJ1-1; D: .; DNA: TGTGCCAGCAGCTTAGCTTCTTTGAACACTGAAGCTTTCTTT; CDR3: CASSLASLNTEAFF
V: TRBV18; size: .; J: TRBJ2-7; D: .; DNA: TGTGCCAGCTCACTCCCCATCGAACCCTACGAGCAGTACTTC; CDR3: CASSLPIEPYEQYF
V: TRBV27; size: .; J: TRBJ1-6; D: .; DNA: TGTGCCAGCAGTTTTGTGGGGAATAATTCACCCCTCCACTTT; CDR3: CASSFVGNNSPLHF
V: TRBV7-3; size: .; J: TRBJ2-1; D: TRBD2; DNA: TGTGCCAGCAGCATCGGGACTAGTCATGAGCAGTTCTTC; CDR3: CASSIGTSHEQFF
V: TRBV5-4; size: .; J: TRBJ2-1; D: .; DNA: TGTGCCAGCAGCCAATCCAATGAGCAGTTCTTC; CDR3: CASSQSNEQFF
V: TRBV10-3; size: .; J: TRBJ2-3; D: .; DNA: TGTGCCATCGCCGACCCCACAGATACGCAGTATTTT; CDR3: CAIADPTDTQYF
V: TRBV5-6; size: .; J: TRBJ1-1; D: TRBD1; DNA: TGTGCCAGCAGTAATAGACAGGGGGTGGGGACTGAAGCTTTCTTT; CDR3: CASSNRQGVGTEAFF
V: TRBV6-6; size: .; J: TRBJ2-7; D: TRBD1; DNA: TGTGCCAGCAGTCGACGGACAGGGATGGACGAGCAGTACTTC; CDR3: CASSRRTGMDEQYF
V: TRBV6-5; size: once; J: TRBJ2-2; D: TRBD1; DNA: TGTGCCAGCAGAGAGACAGGGCCGAACACCGGGGAGCTGTTTTTT; CDR3: CASRETGPNTGELFF
V: TRBV5-5; size: .; J: TRBJ1-4; D: TRBD1; DNA: TGTGCCAGCAGCAGAGGGGGCATTGAAAAACTGTTTTTT; CDR3: CASSRGGIEKLFF